This TCR beta chain stems from a study of blood T cell repertoires in COVID-19. At the level of the study: Whether acute or convalescent, the COVID-19 samples came from the United States, Italy and Spain. PBMCs, B-cell-depleted T cells, or T cells provided the cDNA or gDNA that made up the material.

The V and J ends lost 2 bases and 4 bases respectively, with 13 bases between them. Germline CDR1 reads LNHDA; CDR2 reads SQIVND (reference sequence). This CDR3 has 15 amino acids. In the authors' methods: Reference gene primer amplification gave estimated nucleated cell counts. Profiling relied on immunoSEQ multiplex PCR, and the TCRdb table lists in-frame clones only, not all of them. D and trimming come from the DNA, and the V and J calls and clone size come from that table. The table lists 470,000 or so clones, approximately 85% of them singletons, with roughly 3.2% in the top ten. This clone was seen a single time.

This clonotype originated in a human donor in a cohort sampled during active COVID-19. The material sequenced was peripheral blood. This sequence joins TRBV19 and TRBJ2-3, with TRBD2 as a possible D gene (6 bases). CDR3 DNA: TGTGCCAGTAGTATAACGGGGGATTCCGCAGATACGCAGTATTTT. Protein sequence: CASSITGDSADTQYF.